Below, 14 T cell receptor beta chains from the same sample are listed, as sequenced in a study of T cells after yellow fever vaccination. TCRdb re-analysed the 5' RACE reads in MiXCR, keeping a single row per CDR3 protein. Of about 630,000 distinct CDR3 sequences listed, 12% were seen once; the top ten hold under 15%. The sequences come from PBMCs, collected on the day of the yellow fever booster vaccination. Source of these receptors: a man aged 25 to 40 who received the YFV17D yellow fever vaccine.

The chain carries TRBV14 and TRBJ2-5, with 11 nucleotides matching TRBD2. The CDR3 runs to 16 residues. After removal of 6 bases from V and 4 bases from J, the junction contained 10 bases not matched to a gene. The V gene's germline CDR1 is SGHDN and CDR2 FVKESK. CDR3 nucleotide sequence: TGTGCCAGCAGACCTCTACTAGCGGGAGTTAGAGAGACCCAGTACTTC. Protein sequence: CASRPLLAGVRETQYF.

This clonotype was detected only a few times. The chain has TRBV29-1 and TRBJ1-2; the D gene is possibly TRBD1 (6 bases). Germline loops: CDR1 SQVTM, CDR2 ANQGSEA. V lost 7 bases, J lost 3 bases, and 15 bases lay in between. This CDR3 has 13 residues. CDR3 DNA: TGCAGCGACACCAAGGGGGTGGACTATGGCTACACCTTC. Translated: CSDTKGVDYGYTF.

The V and J genes are TRBV29-1 and TRBJ1-2, with 7 bases matching TRBD1. V lost 7 bases, J lost 5 bases, and 7 bases stayed unmatched. The germline gives CDR1 SQVTM, CDR2 ANQGSEA. This CDR3 has 12 amino acids. The CDR3 DNA sequence: TGCAGCGCACGGGACAGCGAATATGGCTACACCTTC. It specifies CSARDSEYGYTF.

This clonotype was detected a few times. The chain recombines TRBV6-2 or TRBV6-3 with TRBJ2-4; 13 bases fit TRBD2. Trimming took 5 bases from V and 3 from J; bases not matched to a gene: 10. The CDR3 spans 18 residues. Germline CDR1 and CDR2: MNHEY and SVGEGT. The CDR3 is CASSTTSGRAFGKNIQYF. The DNA of the CDR3 is TGTGCCAGCAGTACAACTAGCGGGAGGGCCTTCGGCAAAAACATTCAGTACTTC.

The chain links TRBV18 to TRBJ1-1, with unresolved D. The CDR3 has 13 residues. Germline-derived CDR1 and CDR2 are KGHSH and LQKENI. Trimming took 6 bases from V and 1 from J, leaving 9 bases between them. CDR3 sequence: CASSEQRNTEAFF. In DNA, the CDR3 is TGTGCCAGCTCGGAACAGAGGAACACTGAAGCTTTCTTT.

This clonotype was seen a handful of times. The chain combines TRBV5-6 with TRBJ2-5, with a weak D call TRBD2 (6 bases). The CDR3 totals 14 residues. Trimming shortened V by 6 bases and J by 2 bases, and 14 bases separated the two germline ends. From germline, CDR1 is SGHDT and CDR2 YYEEEE. CDR3 sequence: CASMRYGLQETQYF. In DNA form, the CDR3 reads TGTGCCAGCATGAGATACGGACTACAAGAGACCCAGTACTTC.

This clonotype turned up a few times. The CDR3 nucleotides read TGTGCCAGCAGCCAAGAGCTGGGGGGGCGCGGAGCTTTCTTT. Translating gives CASSQELGGRGAFF. The chain couples TRBV3-1 to TRBJ1-1, with TRBD1 as a possible D gene (6 bases). The germline V gene encodes CDR1 LGHDT and CDR2 YNNKEL (reference sequence). With 0 bases removed from V and 10 bases from J, the gap between germline ends came to 15 bases. CDR3 size: 14 residues.

V usage is TRBV7-8 and J usage is TRBJ2-5; D unclear. CDR3 length equals 13 residues. V was trimmed by 1 base and J by 5 bases, leaving 8 bases between them. Germline CDR1 is SGHVS and CDR2 is FQNEAQ. CDR3: CASSLGQDETQYF. The CDR3 DNA sequence: TGTGCCAGCAGCTTAGGGCAGGACGAGACCCAGTACTTC. The complete variable domain, with remaining parts taken from reference TRBV7-8 and TRBJ2-5, reads GAGVSQSPRYKVAKRGQDVALRCDPISGHVSLFWYQQALGQGPEFLTYFQNEAQLDKSGLPSDRFFAERPEGSVSTLKIQRTQQEDSAVYLCASSLGQDETQYFGPGTRLLVL.

The CDR3 bases are TGTGCCAGCAGTTACTCGAGTATTTCTTGGGCAGGGAGCTCCTACGAGCAGTACTTC. Amino acid sequence: CASSYSSISWAGSSYEQYF. This chain links TRBV6-5 with TRBJ2-7; D may be TRBD1 or TRBD2 (5 bases each). The CDR3 runs to 19 residues. In germline, CDR1 is MNHEY, CDR2 SVGAGI. Trimming left V 0 bases short and J 0 bases short, with 21 bases between.

This sequence joins TRBV29-1 and TRBJ2-7; a possible D gene is TRBD2 (6 bases). Looked up from germline, CDR1 is SQVTM and CDR2 is ANQGSEA. This CDR3 is 14 amino acids long. The germline V and J ends were trimmed by 6 bases and 0 bases, with 15 bases remaining between them. CDR3 amino acids: CSVLDYLSSYEQYF. The CDR3 DNA follows: TGCAGCGTATTGGACTACCTCAGCTCCTACGAGCAGTACTTC.

This clonotype was seen only a few times. The chain is built from TRBV9 and TRBJ1-6; unclear D gene. Trimming shortened V by 2 bases and J by 8 bases, and 11 bases separated the two germline ends. The CDR3 is 14 amino acids. CDR1 is SGDLS, CDR2 YYNGEE, per germline. In DNA form, the CDR3 reads TGTGCCAGCAGCGTCGGGGAGACGGATTCACCCCTCCACTTT. This gives the protein CASSVGETDSPLHF.

This chain connects TRBV20-1 to TRBJ2-7, with 11 bases aligning to TRBD2. This CDR3 has 13 amino acids. Trimming took 6 bases from V and 5 from J; bases not matched to a gene: 6. Germline V lookup: CDR1 DFQATT, CDR2 SNEGSKA (reference sequence). CDR3 in amino acids: CSAGTSGIDEQYF. The DNA for the CDR3 is TGCAGTGCCGGGACTAGCGGCATCGACGAGCAGTACTTC.

The chain employs TRBV20-1 and TRBJ2-5; the match to TRBD2 covers 14 bases. Germline assignment: CDR1 DFQATT and CDR2 SNEGSKA (reference sequence). CDR3 length: 18 residues. Germline trimming cut 3 bases from V and 4 bases from J; bases unmatched to any gene: 13. CDR3 coding DNA: TGCAGTGCTAGGCCCATACCTGGGACTAGCGGGAGACGAGAGACCCAGTACTTC. This sequence encodes CSARPIPGTSGRRETQYF.

This clonotype was seen ten or more times. This chain joins TRBV13 and TRBJ1-2; no firm D call. The CDR3 totals 13 residues. Trimming pared 1 base from V and 5 bases from J, leaving 8 bases between. The germline V gene has CDR1 PRHDT and CDR2 FYEKMQ (reference sequence). Here the CDR3 reads CASSLDREYGYTF. The CDR3 DNA reads as TGTGCCAGCAGCTTAGATCGGGAGTATGGCTACACCTTC.